This entry lists 2 T cell receptor beta chains sequenced from one sample in a study of CD4 T cells in relation to SARS-CoV-2 and coronaviruses. Clones were read by immunoSEQ multiplex PCR, and TCRdb kept only the in-frame ones, dropping some. The sample holds 60,000 or so clones, around 93% seen once. Unexposed donor CD4+ T cells date from about 2011-2018, before the COVID-19 pandemic. Sample: naive CD4+ T cells from PBMCs. Regarding subset: naive CD4+ T cells isolated by negative enrichment. The source is a human donor in good health.

This clone was picked up one time. V gene TRBV28 combines with J gene TRBJ2-5; TRBD1 matches at 7 bases. Germline assignment: CDR1 MDHEN and CDR2 SYDVKM. The CDR3 loop spans 12 amino acids. Trimming at V came to 10 bases and at J to 7 bases, leaving 9 bases not matched to a gene. CDR3 region: CATGTDRRTQYF. The CDR3 region has the DNA TGTGCCACGGGGACAGACCGTAGGACCCAGTACTTC.

CDR3 amino acids: CASSEPGRGAGGANVLTF. Written as DNA, the CDR3 is TGCGCCAGCAGTGAGCCGGGGCGGGGGGCGGGTGGGGCCAACGTCCTGACTTTC. The chain couples TRBV10-2 to TRBJ2-6, with 8 bases fitting TRBD2. There are 18 residues in the CDR3. The germline CDR1 and CDR2 sequences are WSHSY and SAAADI. Unmatched junction bases numbered 9, after V lost 2 bases and J lost 3 bases.